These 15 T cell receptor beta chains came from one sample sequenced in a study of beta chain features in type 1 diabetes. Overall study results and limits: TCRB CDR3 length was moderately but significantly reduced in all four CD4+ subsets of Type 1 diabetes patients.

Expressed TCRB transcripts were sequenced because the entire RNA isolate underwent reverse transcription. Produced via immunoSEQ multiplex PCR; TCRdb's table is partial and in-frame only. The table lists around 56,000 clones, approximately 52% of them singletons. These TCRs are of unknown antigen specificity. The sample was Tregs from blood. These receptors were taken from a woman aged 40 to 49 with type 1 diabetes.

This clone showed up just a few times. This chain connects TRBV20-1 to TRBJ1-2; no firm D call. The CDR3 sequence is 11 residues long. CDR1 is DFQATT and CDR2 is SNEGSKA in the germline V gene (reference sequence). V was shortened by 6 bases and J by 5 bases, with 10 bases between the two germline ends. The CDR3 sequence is CSAEGGYGYTF. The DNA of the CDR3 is TGCAGTGCGGAAGGAGGATATGGCTACACCTTC.

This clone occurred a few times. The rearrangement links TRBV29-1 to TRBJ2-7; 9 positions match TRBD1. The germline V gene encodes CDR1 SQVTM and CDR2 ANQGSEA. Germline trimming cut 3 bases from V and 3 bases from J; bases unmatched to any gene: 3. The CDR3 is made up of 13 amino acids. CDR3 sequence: CSVEVGQGYEQYF. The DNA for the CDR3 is TGCAGCGTTGAGGTGGGACAGGGCTACGAGCAGTACTTC.

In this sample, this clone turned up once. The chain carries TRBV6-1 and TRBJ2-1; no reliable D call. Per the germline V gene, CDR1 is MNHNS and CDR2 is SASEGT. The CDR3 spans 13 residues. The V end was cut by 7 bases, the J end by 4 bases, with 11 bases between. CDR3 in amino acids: CASKRSTYNEQFF. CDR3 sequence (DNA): TGTGCCAGCAAGAGGAGCACTTACAATGAGCAGTTCTTC.

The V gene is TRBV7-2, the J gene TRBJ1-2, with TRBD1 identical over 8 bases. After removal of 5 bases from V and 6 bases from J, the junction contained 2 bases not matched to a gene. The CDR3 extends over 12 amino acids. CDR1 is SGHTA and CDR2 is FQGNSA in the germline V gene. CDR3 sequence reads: CASSRTGHGYTF. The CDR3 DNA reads TGTGCCAGCAGCCGGACAGGGCATGGCTACACCTTC. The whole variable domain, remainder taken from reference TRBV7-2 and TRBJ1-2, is GAGVSQSPSNKVTEKGKDVELRCDPISGHTALYWYRQSLGQGLEFLIYFQGNSAPDKSGLPSDRFSAERTGGSVSTLTIQRTQQEDSAVYLCASSRTGHGYTFGSGTRLTVV.

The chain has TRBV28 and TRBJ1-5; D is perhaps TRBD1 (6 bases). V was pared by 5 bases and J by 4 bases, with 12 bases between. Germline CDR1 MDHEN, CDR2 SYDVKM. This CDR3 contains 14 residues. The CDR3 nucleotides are TGTGCCAGCAGTCCTCGACAGGAGAATCAGCCCCAGCATTTT. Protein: CASSPRQENQPQHF.

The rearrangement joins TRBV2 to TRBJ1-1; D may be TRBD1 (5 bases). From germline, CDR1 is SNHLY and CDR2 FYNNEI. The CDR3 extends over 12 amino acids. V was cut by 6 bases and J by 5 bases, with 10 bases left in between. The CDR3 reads CASSLRQTEAFF. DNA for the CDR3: TGTGCCAGCAGCCTCCGACAGACTGAAGCTTTCTTT.

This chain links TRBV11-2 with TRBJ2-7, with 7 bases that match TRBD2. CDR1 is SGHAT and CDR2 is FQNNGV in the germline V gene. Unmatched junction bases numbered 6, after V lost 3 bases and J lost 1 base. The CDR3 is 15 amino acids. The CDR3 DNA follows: TGTGCCAGCAGCTTCCGGATCGGGGGGTCCTACGAGCAGTACTTC. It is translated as CASSFRIGGSYEQYF.

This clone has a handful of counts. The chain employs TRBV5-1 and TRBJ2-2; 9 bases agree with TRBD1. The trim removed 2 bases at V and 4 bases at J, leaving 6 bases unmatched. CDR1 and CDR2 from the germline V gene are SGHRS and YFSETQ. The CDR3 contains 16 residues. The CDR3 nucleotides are TGCGCCAGCAGCTTCCACGGGACAGGGAGCACCGGGGAGCTGTTTTTT. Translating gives CASSFHGTGSTGELFF.

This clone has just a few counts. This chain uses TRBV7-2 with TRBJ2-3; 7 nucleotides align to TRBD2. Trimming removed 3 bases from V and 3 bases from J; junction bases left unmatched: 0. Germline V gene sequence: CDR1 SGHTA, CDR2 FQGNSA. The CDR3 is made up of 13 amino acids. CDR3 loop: CASSFGGTDTQYF. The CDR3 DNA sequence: TGTGCCAGCAGCTTCGGGGGGACAGATACGCAGTATTTT.

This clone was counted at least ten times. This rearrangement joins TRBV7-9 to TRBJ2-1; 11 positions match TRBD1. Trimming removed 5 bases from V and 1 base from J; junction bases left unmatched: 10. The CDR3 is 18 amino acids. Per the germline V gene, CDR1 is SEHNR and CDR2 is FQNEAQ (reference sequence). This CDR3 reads CASSPGQGAAGSYNEQFF. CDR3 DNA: TGTGCCAGCAGCCCTGGACAGGGGGCGGCCGGGTCCTACAATGAGCAGTTCTTC. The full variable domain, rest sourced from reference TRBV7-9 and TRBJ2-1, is DTGVSQNPRHKITKRGQNVTFRCDPISEHNRLYWYRQTLGQGPEFLTYFQNEAQLEKSRLLSDRFSAERPKGSFSTLEIQRTEQGDSAMYLCASSPGQGAAGSYNEQFFGPGTRLTVL.

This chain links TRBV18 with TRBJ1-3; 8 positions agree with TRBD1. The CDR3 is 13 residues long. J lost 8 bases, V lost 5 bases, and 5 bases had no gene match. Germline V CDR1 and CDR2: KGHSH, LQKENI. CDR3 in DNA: TGTGCCAGCTCAACGGACAGGGCGGACACCATATATTTT. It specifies CASSTDRADTIYF.

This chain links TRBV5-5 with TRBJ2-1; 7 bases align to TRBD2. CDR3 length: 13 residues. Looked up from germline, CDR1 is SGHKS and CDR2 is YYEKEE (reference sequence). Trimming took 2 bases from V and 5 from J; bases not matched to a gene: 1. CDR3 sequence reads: CASSFREDNEQFF. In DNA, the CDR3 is TGTGCCAGCAGCTTCCGGGAGGACAATGAGCAGTTCTTC.

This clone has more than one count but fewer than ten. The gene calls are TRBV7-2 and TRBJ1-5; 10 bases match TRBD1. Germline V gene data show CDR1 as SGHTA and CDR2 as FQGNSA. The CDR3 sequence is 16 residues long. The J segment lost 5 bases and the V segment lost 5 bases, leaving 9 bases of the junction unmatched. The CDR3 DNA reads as TGTGCCAGCAGCCCTCCGGGACAGGGGATGTATCAGCCCCAGCATTTT. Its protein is CASSPPGQGMYQPQHF. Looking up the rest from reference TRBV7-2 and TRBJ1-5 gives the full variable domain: GAGVSQSPSNKVTEKGKDVELRCDPISGHTALYWYRQSLGQGLEFLIYFQGNSAPDKSGLPSDRFSAERTGGSVSTLTIQRTQQEDSAVYLCASSPPGQGMYQPQHFGDGTRLSIL.

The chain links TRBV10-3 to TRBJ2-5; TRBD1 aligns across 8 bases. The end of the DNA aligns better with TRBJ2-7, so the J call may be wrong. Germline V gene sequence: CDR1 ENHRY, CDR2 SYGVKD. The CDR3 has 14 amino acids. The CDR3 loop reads CATLDRGSSYEQYF. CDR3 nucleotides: TGTGCCACCTTAGACAGGGGATCCTCCTACGAGCAGTACTTC.

The CDR3 DNA reads as TGTGCCAGCTCACCCCGGGATCCTGGTGGCTACACCTTC. Translated, it gives CASSPRDPGGYTF. The V call is TRBV18, the J call TRBJ1-2; D remains ambiguous. Trimming removed 3 bases at V and 7 bases at J, with 12 bases between. CDR1 and CDR2 from the germline V gene are KGHSH and LQKENI. CDR3 size: 13 residues. The complete variable domain, with remaining parts taken from reference TRBV18 and TRBJ1-2, reads NAGVMQNPRHLVRRRGQEARLRCSPMKGHSHVYWYRQLPEEGLKFMVYLQKENIIDESGMPKERFSAEFPKEGPSILRIQQVVRGDSAAYFCASSPRDPGGYTFGSGTRLTVV.